The 29 T cell receptor beta chains given below trace back to one sample, sequenced in a study of identical twins. TCRdb reprocessed the 5' RACE reads with MiXCR, giving one entry per CDR3 protein. The table shows under 300,000 distinct CDR3 sequences, with around 8% occurring only once. The sample also formed part of further work on yellow fever vaccine responses in identical twins.

The sample consisted of CD8+ T cells sorted from blood. The receptors were gathered from a woman aged 18-29 years in good health.

This clonotype was found many times. The chain combines TRBV9 with TRBJ2-7, with a possible D match to TRBD1 (6 bases). Trimming removed 7 bases at V and 2 bases at J, with 16 bases between. Germline V CDR1 and CDR2: SGDLS, YYNGEE. The CDR3 has 14 amino acids. CDR3 sequence (DNA): TGTGCCAGCGGAGCCGGGGACATAGCCTACGAGCAGTACTTC. It translates to CASGAGDIAYEQYF. Using reference TRBV9 and TRBJ2-7 for the parts outside the CDR3, the full variable domain is DSGVTQTPKHLITATGQRVTLRCSPRSGDLSVYWYQQSLDQGLQFLIQYYNGEERAKGNILERFSAQQFPDLHSELNLSSLELGDSALYFCASGAGDIAYEQYFGPGTRLTVT.

This clonotype occurred many times. The gene calls are TRBV29-1 and TRBJ1-3, with D possibly TRBD1 on 6 matching bases. Between the trimmed V and J ends, which lost 7 bases and 0 bases, there was a span of 13 bases. Germline CDR1 reads SQVTM; CDR2 reads ANQGSEA. The CDR3 contains 14 residues. The DNA of the CDR3 is TGCAGCGCTCGACAGGACAGCTCTGGAAACACCATATATTTT. Translating it yields CSARQDSSGNTIYF.

This clonotype showed up many times. The genes are TRBV7-9 and TRBJ2-3; D is ambiguous. The germline CDR1 and CDR2 sequences are SEHNR and FQNEAQ (reference sequence). V was trimmed by 1 base and J by 4 bases, leaving 6 bases between them. The CDR3 contains 13 residues. The CDR3 here is CASSLVGSDTQYF. The CDR3 DNA reads TGTGCCAGCAGCTTAGTAGGGTCAGATACGCAGTATTTT.

This clonotype was seen more than once but under ten times. J is TRBJ1-1 and V is TRBV7-3, with TRBD1 identical over 7 bases. The V and J ends lost 6 bases and 5 bases, in that order; junction bases with no gene match: 18. The CDR3 is 17 amino acids. Germline V lookup: CDR1 SGHTA, CDR2 FQGTGA. This CDR3 is CASRPTGVPGGSTEAFF. For the CDR3, the DNA is TGTGCCAGCAGACCCACAGGGGTCCCCGGTGGTAGTACTGAAGCTTTCTTT.

This chain uses TRBV6-5 with TRBJ2-3; 11 bases map to TRBD1. This CDR3 spans 15 amino acids. Germline CDR1 and CDR2: MNHEY and SVGAGI. J gave up 4 bases and V 4 bases, and 4 bases lay outside the gene matches. The CDR3 sequence: CASSLDRGLADTQYF. CDR3 coding DNA: TGTGCCAGCAGTTTGGACAGGGGGCTGGCAGATACGCAGTATTTT.

Only a few counts were recorded for this clonotype. The chain couples TRBV11-1 to TRBJ2-5; D may match TRBD1 or TRBD2 (9 bases each). From germline, CDR1 is SGHAT and CDR2 FQDESV (reference sequence). Trimming stripped 4 bases from V and 3 bases from J, with 24 bases between. The CDR3 has 18 amino acids. CDR3: CASSSRDRVLAGEETQYF. The DNA of the CDR3 is TGTGCCAGCAGCTCAAGGGACAGGGTCTTAGCGGGGGAAGAGACCCAGTACTTC.

A few counts support this clonotype. The V gene is TRBV28, the J gene TRBJ1-1, with D perhaps matching TRBD1 (5 bases). Germline V gene lookup returns CDR1 MDHEN and CDR2 SYDVKM. This CDR3 contains 15 residues. The V end lost 6 bases, the J end lost 0 bases, and 14 bases lay between the germline ends. The CDR3 coding sequence is TGTGCCAGCAGCCTAAGACGAGGGGTGAACACTGAAGCTTTCTTT. Protein product: CASSLRRGVNTEAFF.

This clonotype appeared a few times. This rearrangement joins TRBV7-9 to TRBJ1-1; D unclear. In germline, CDR1 is SEHNR, CDR2 FQNEAQ (reference sequence). With 4 bases removed from V and 1 base from J, the gap between germline ends came to 7 bases. This CDR3 is built from 13 residues. The CDR3 loop is CASSSAPNTEAFF. Here the CDR3 DNA reads TGTGCCAGCAGCTCGGCGCCGAACACTGAAGCTTTCTTT.

The genes are TRBV5-1 and TRBJ2-3, with 10 bases lining up with TRBD1. V lost 2 bases, J lost 3 bases, and 9 bases stayed unmatched. Germline lookup yields CDR1 SGHRS and CDR2 YFSETQ. This CDR3 is 17 amino acids long. The CDR3 DNA follows: TGCGCCAGCAGCTTTAGTTTGCGGGACAGGGGAACAGATACGCAGTATTTT. This sequence encodes CASSFSLRDRGTDTQYF.

The genes are TRBV11-2 and TRBJ2-3; 11 positions match TRBD2. CDR1 SGHAT and CDR2 FQNNGV come from the germline V gene. This CDR3 spans 19 amino acids. Trimming removed 1 base from V and 4 bases from J; junction bases left unmatched: 13. The CDR3 loop reads CASSLVLAGGPIVADTQYF. The CDR3 coding sequence is TGTGCCAGCAGCTTAGTCCTAGCGGGGGGACCGATAGTCGCAGATACGCAGTATTTT. Together with reference TRBV11-2 and TRBJ2-3, the CDR3 gives the full variable domain: EAGVAQSPRYKIIEKRQSVAFWCNPISGHATLYWYQQILGQGPKLLIQFQNNGVVDDSQLPKDRFSAERLKGVDSTLKIQPAKLEDSAVYLCASSLVLAGGPIVADTQYFGPGTRLTVL.

Regarding this clonotype: This may come from a read error, since a much larger clone is one base off. The chain uses TRBV12-3 or TRBV12-4 and TRBJ2-7; no reliable D call. The CDR3 sequence is 13 residues long. Deletions cut 3 bases from V and 2 bases from J, with 8 bases between. As DNA, the CDR3 is TGTGCCAGCAGTTTTGGCCAGACCTACGAGCAGTACTTC. It encodes CASSFGQTYEQYF.

This clonotype was detected many times. The chain has TRBV7-9 and TRBJ2-7; D ambiguous. CDR1 is SEHNR, CDR2 FQNEAQ, per germline (reference sequence). The CDR3 has 15 residues. Trimming took 3 bases from V and 2 from J, leaving 14 bases between them. The CDR3 nucleotides read TGTGCCAGCAGCTTCTCCTCGACACATACCTACGAGCAGTACTTC. Its translation is CASSFSSTHTYEQYF. The variable domain in full, completed from reference TRBV7-9 and TRBJ2-7, reads DTGVSQNPRHKITKRGQNVTFRCDPISEHNRLYWYRQTLGQGPEFLTYFQNEAQLEKSRLLSDRFSAERPKGSFSTLEIQRTEQGDSAMYLCASSFSSTHTYEQYFGPGTRLTVT.

This clonotype showed up just a few times. The chain couples TRBV25-1 to TRBJ2-1, with 7 bases fitting TRBD1. Germline V gene data show CDR1 as MGHDK and CDR2 as SYGVNS. With 5 bases clipped from V and 5 bases from J, the junction kept 3 bases outside the gene matches. This CDR3 spans 13 amino acids. The CDR3 region has the DNA TGTGCCAGCAGTATACAGGGGAACAATGAGCAGTTCTTC. Protein sequence: CASSIQGNNEQFF.

This clonotype was counted between two and nine times. This chain connects TRBV27 to TRBJ2-6, with 10 nucleotides matching TRBD2. The CDR3 runs to 18 residues. CDR1 and CDR2 (germline): MNHEY, SMNVEV (reference sequence). V dropped 5 bases and J dropped 0; count of bases not matched to a gene: 7. In DNA form, the CDR3 reads TGTGCCAGCAGTCCTCGGACTAGCGGAAGCTCTGGGGCCAACGTCCTGACTTTC. Amino acid sequence: CASSPRTSGSSGANVLTF.

The table lists this clonotype with a few counts. The rearrangement joins TRBV29-1 to TRBJ2-3; 7 positions match TRBD2. Germline CDR1 SQVTM, CDR2 ANQGSEA. Unmatched junction bases numbered 8, after V lost 7 bases and J lost 4 bases. The CDR3 length is 13 residues. CDR3 sequence: CSDRDYTADTQYF. DNA for the CDR3: TGCAGCGACCGGGACTACACGGCAGATACGCAGTATTTT.

This chain links TRBV5-1 with TRBJ1-1; D is unresolved. Deletions cut 2 bases from V and 1 base from J, with 12 bases between. Germline V CDR1 and CDR2: SGHRS, YFSETQ. CDR3 length: 15 amino acids. As DNA, the CDR3 is TGCGCCAGCAGCTTACAAGGTAACCGGAACACTGAAGCTTTCTTT. Translated, it gives CASSLQGNRNTEAFF.

This sequence joins TRBV27 and TRBJ2-7; maybe TRBD1 (5 bases). This CDR3 spans 14 amino acids. CDR1 and CDR2 (germline): MNHEY, SMNVEV (reference sequence). V lost 3 bases and J lost 0, with 9 bases in between. The CDR3 here is CASSFSDSSYEQYF. CDR3 coding DNA: TGTGCCAGCAGTTTCTCCGACAGCTCCTACGAGCAGTACTTC.

This clonotype was counted at least ten times. The V and J genes are TRBV12-3 or TRBV12-4 and TRBJ2-1; a weak D match, TRBD2 (6 bases). CDR3 length: 15 residues. Trimming pared 1 base from V and 1 base from J, leaving 8 bases between. The chain's CDR3 is CASSLGDSSYNEQFF. CDR3 coding DNA: TGTGCCAGCAGTTTAGGGGACTCATCCTACAATGAGCAGTTCTTC.

This clonotype was detected many times. The V and J genes are TRBV11-2 and TRBJ2-7, with TRBD1 matching over 8 bases. J gave up 2 bases and V 4 bases, and 7 bases lay outside the gene matches. The CDR3 is 15 amino acids. Germline-derived CDR1 and CDR2 are SGHAT and FQNNGV. This CDR3 reads CASSSGQGRPYEQYF. The CDR3 DNA reads TGTGCCAGCAGCTCCGGACAGGGTAGGCCCTACGAGCAGTACTTC.

The rearrangement joins TRBV7-8 to TRBJ2-3; D is uncertain. V lost 4 bases and J 2 bases, leaving 19 bases between the germline ends. Germline CDR1 is SGHVS and CDR2 is FQNEAQ. This CDR3 is 17 amino acids long. CDR3 loop: CASSSRLVGGNTDTQYF. The CDR3 nucleotides read TGTGCCAGCAGCTCCAGGCTTGTCGGTGGGAACACAGATACGCAGTATTTT.

The rearrangement links TRBV11-2 to TRBJ2-7; TRBD1 matches 11 bases. The length of the CDR3 is 16 residues. The germline CDR1 and CDR2 sequences are SGHAT and FQNNGV. V lost 5 bases, J lost 5 bases, and 11 bases stayed unmatched. The CDR3 DNA follows: TGTGCCAGCAGCGGATTTGGACAGGGGGCTACAAACGAGCAGTACTTC. Protein sequence: CASSGFGQGATNEQYF.

CDR3 residues: CASSLLSGLAALYNEQFF. The CDR3 DNA reads TGTGCCAGCAGTTTACTTTCGGGACTAGCAGCTCTCTACAATGAGCAGTTCTTC. The chain is built from TRBV27 and TRBJ2-1, with 9 nucleotides matching TRBD2. Germline CDR1 MNHEY, CDR2 SMNVEV (reference sequence). J was trimmed by 3 bases and V by 2 bases; bases with no gene match: 11. This CDR3 is built from 18 residues.

This clonotype was found many times. The rearrangement links TRBV5-1 to TRBJ1-1; maybe TRBD1 (5 bases). This CDR3 region has 14 residues. Germline CDR1 is SGHRS and CDR2 is YFSETQ. V lost 5 bases and J 6 bases, leaving 17 bases between the germline ends. CDR3 sequence: CASSRDARKPEAFF. The CDR3 DNA follows: TGCGCCAGCAGTCGGGACGCGAGAAAACCTGAAGCTTTCTTT. Variable domain in full (rest from reference TRBV5-1 and TRBJ1-1): KAGVTQTPRYLIKTRGQQVTLSCSPISGHRSVSWYQQTPGQGLQFLFEYFSETQRNKGNFPGRFSGRQFSNSRSEMNVSTLELGDSALYLCASSRDARKPEAFFGQGTRLTVV.

In this sample, this clonotype turned up a few times. The genes are TRBV7-8 and TRBJ2-7; 14 bases agree with TRBD2. Germline trimming cut 10 bases from V and 3 bases from J; bases unmatched to any gene: 8. CDR3 length equals 15 residues. The germline V gene encodes CDR1 SGHVS and CDR2 FQNEAQ. CDR3 sequence (DNA): TGTGCCACCGGGACTAGCGGGAGTTCTGGCTACGAGCAGTACTTC. It is translated as CATGTSGSSGYEQYF.

This clonotype was observed many times. V usage is TRBV27 and J usage is TRBJ2-7; TRBD2 matches at 7 bases. Trimming removed 0 bases from V and 3 bases from J; junction bases left unmatched: 8. The CDR3 loop spans 16 amino acids. Germline V lookup: CDR1 MNHEY, CDR2 SMNVEV (reference sequence). The CDR3 protein is CASSLSTGLADYEQYF. Here the CDR3 DNA reads TGTGCCAGCAGTTTATCAACCGGGCTAGCGGACTACGAGCAGTACTTC.

This clonotype was seen many times. The gene calls are TRBV9 and TRBJ2-3; 8 positions agree with TRBD2. V lost 4 bases to trimming and J lost 0 bases; unmatched junction nucleotides: 7. Germline V gene lookup returns CDR1 SGDLS and CDR2 YYNGEE. This CDR3 has 16 residues. Here the CDR3 DNA reads TGTGCCAGCAGCAGCGGGGGCCGTACTAGCACAGATACGCAGTATTTT. Translation gives CASSSGGRTSTDTQYF.

The sample holds many counts of this clonotype. This rearrangement joins TRBV14 to TRBJ2-1, with 15 bases that match TRBD2. V shed 3 bases and J 9 bases; nucleotides not matched to a gene: 6. CDR1 is SGHDN, CDR2 FVKESK, per germline. CDR3 size: 16 residues. The CDR3 loop reads CASSHWTSGRASEQFF. CDR3 in DNA: TGTGCCAGCAGCCATTGGACTAGCGGGAGGGCCAGTGAGCAGTTCTTC.

The chain employs TRBV13 and TRBJ2-3; TRBD2 is a possible D gene (6 bases). Trimming cost V 3 bases and J 4 bases, with 8 bases left between them. CDR3 length: 13 amino acids. Germline CDR1 reads PRHDT; CDR2 reads FYEKMQ (reference sequence). The CDR3 here is CASSFWGADTQYF. The CDR3, as DNA: TGTGCCAGCAGCTTCTGGGGGGCAGATACGCAGTATTTT.

In this sample, this clonotype turned up a few times. This sequence joins TRBV20-1 and TRBJ2-1; 8 bases are a match to TRBD2. Germline CDR1 DFQATT, CDR2 SNEGSKA (reference sequence). Trimming cost V 0 bases and J 3 bases; bases outside gene matches: 10. The CDR3 sequence is 17 residues long. Written as DNA, the CDR3 is TGCAGTGCTAGAGATTTCGAACTAGCGGACCTCTACAATGAGCAGTTCTTC. This sequence encodes CSARDFELADLYNEQFF.